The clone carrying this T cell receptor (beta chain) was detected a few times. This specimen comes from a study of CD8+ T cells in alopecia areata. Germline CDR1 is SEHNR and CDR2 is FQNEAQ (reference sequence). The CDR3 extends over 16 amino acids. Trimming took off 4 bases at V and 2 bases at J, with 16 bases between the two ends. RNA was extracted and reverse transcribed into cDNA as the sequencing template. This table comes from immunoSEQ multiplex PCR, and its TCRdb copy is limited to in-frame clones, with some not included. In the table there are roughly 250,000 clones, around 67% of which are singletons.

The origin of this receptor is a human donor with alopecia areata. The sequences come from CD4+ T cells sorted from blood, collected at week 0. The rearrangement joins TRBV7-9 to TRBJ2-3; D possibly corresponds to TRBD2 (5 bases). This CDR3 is CASSSGPGFNTDTQYF. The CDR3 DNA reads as TGTGCCAGCAGCTCCGGGCCGGGGTTTAACACAGATACGCAGTATTTT.